These T cell receptor beta chains were read from a single sample in a study of blood T cell repertoires in COVID-19. Measured with immunoSEQ multiplex PCR; TCRdb has only the in-frame clones, and not every one. The sample lists 150,000 to 200,000 clones, more than 90% occurring once. Sequenced sample: peripheral blood. The source of these receptors is a man between 60 and 75 years old with active or convalescent COVID-19. The CDR3 runs from the conserved cysteine through the conserved F or W. The order of the fields is J gene, D gene, clone size, V gene, CDR3 DNA, CDR3 protein. A D gene is named only where the DNA matches it firmly. Size is omitted from some rows. Given values are once, few, many or a class for expanded clones.

>TRBJ2-1|NA|NA|TRBV12-1
TGTGCCGTGACACTAGCGTCCTACAATGAGCAGTTCTTC
CAVTLASYNEQFF
>TRBJ1-2|TRBD1|NA|TRBV7-2
TGTGCCAGCAGCTTGTCAGGGGGCTATGGCTACACCTTC
CASSLSGGYGYTF
>TRBJ2-1|TRBD2|NA|TRBV5-8
TGTGCCAGCAGCTTGGTTCTAGCGGGCTCCAATGAGCAGTTCTTC
CASSLVLAGSNEQFF
>TRBJ2-3|TRBD2|NA|TRBV27
TGTGCCAGCAGTCCAGGGACTAGCGGGAGGATCTACACAGATACGCAGTATTTT
CASSPGTSGRIYTDTQYF
>TRBJ1-2|NA|once|TRBV29-1
TGCAGCGCCACACAGGGTAATGGCTACACCTTC
CSATQGNGYTF
>TRBJ2-7|NA|NA|TRBV20-1
TGCAGTGCCCGGACAGCCTACGAGCAGTACTTC
CSARTAYEQYF
>TRBJ1-2|NA|NA|TRBV5-1
TGCGCCAGCAGCTTGGACAGTTCCGTCTATGGCTACACCTTC
CASSLDSSVYGYTF
>TRBJ1-1|NA|NA|TRBV3-1/TRBV3-2
TGTGCCAGCAGCCAAGATAGGAGGCTGATGAACACTGAAGCTTTCTTT
CASSQDRRLMNTEAFF
>TRBJ1-1|TRBD1|NA|TRBV5-1
TGCGCCAGCAGCTTGGACAGGGGGGCTCAGCGAGCTTTCTTT
CASSLDRGAQRAFF
>TRBJ1-6|NA|NA|TRBV19
TGTGCCAGTAGTTCAGACTTCCCCGGTAATTCACCCCTCCACTTT
CASSSDFPGNSPLHF
>TRBJ2-1|TRBD1|NA|TRBV18
TGTGCCAGCTCACCGCAGGGACAGGGTTCCTACAATGAGCAGTTCTTC
CASSPQGQGSYNEQFF
>TRBJ2-7|TRBD1|NA|TRBV6-5
TGTGCCAGCAGTTCAGGGGGAGCCTCCTACGAGCAGTACTTC
CASSSGGASYEQYF
>TRBJ1-1|TRBD1|once|TRBV3-1/TRBV3-2
TGTGCCAGCAGCCCCGCAGACAGGGCGCTACGGGCTTTCTTT
CASSPADRALRAFF
>TRBJ2-2|TRBD1|NA|TRBV5-5
TGTGCCAGCAGCTTGCTCGGGACAGCTAACACCGGGGAGCTGTTTTTT
CASSLLGTANTGELFF
>TRBJ1-2|NA|NA|TRBV4-1
TGCGCCAGCAGCCAAGAGCAGGGCGGTGGCTACACCTTC
CASSQEQGGGYTF
>TRBJ1-2|NA|NA|TRBV6-5
TGTGCCAGCAGTCTCAAAATGGCAATTAACTATGGCTACACCTTC
CASSLKMAINYGYTF
>TRBJ2-7|TRBD1|NA|TRBV5-8
TGTGCCAGCAGCTTCCAGGGGGTAGTGTACGAGCAGTACTTC
CASSFQGVVYEQYF
>TRBJ2-7|NA|NA|TRBV5-1
TGCGCCAGCTCGGACAGCAAGCCCTACGAGCAGTACTTC
CASSDSKPYEQYF
>TRBJ2-5|NA|few|TRBV6-4
TGTGCCAGCAGTCCGACTAGGGGGGGGACCCAGTACTTC
CASSPTRGGTQYF
>TRBJ1-5|TRBD1|once|TRBV19
TGTGCCAGTAGTATGCAGGGGGCACTGCCCCAGCATTTT
CASSMQGALPQHF
>TRBJ1-4|NA|NA|TRBV5-1
TGCGCCAGCAGCCCGGACAGTAATAGGGGTAATGAAAAACTGTTTTTT
CASSPDSNRGNEKLFF
>TRBJ1-4|NA|NA|TRBV7-2
TGTGCCAGCAGCTCATCTGGGTCCCCGGAGGTGAATGAAAAACTGTTTTTT
CASSSSGSPEVNEKLFF
>TRBJ1-1|NA|NA|TRBV27
TGTGCCAGCAGTTGGGGGCCGTTCATGAACACTGAAGCTTTCTTT
CASSWGPFMNTEAFF
>TRBJ1-2|NA|NA|TRBV3-1/TRBV3-2
TGTGCCAGCAGCCACGGAGATGCCTATGGCTACACCTTC
CASSHGDAYGYTF
>TRBJ1-5|NA|once|TRBV12-5
TGTGCTAGTGGAGCAGGGGCCAGGGGGCCCCAGCATTTT
CASGAGARGPQHF
>TRBJ2-7|TRBD1|few|TRBV5-1
TGCGCCAGCAGCTCGTCCGTTTCAGGGGGCAGGCAGTCCTACGAGCAGTACTTC
CASSSSVSGGRQSYEQYF
>TRBJ2-5|TRBD2|NA|TRBV9
TGTGCCAGCAGCAAAACTAGCGGGGGGGCAGGAGAGACCCAGTACTTC
CASSKTSGGAGETQYF
>TRBJ1-5|TRBD1|few|TRBV5-5
TGTGCCAGCAGCTGGGACAGGTTCAATCAGCCCCAGCATTTT
CASSWDRFNQPQHF
>TRBJ2-2|TRBD1|NA|TRBV2
TGTGCCAGCAGTCGGACAGGGAACACCGGGGAGCTGTTTTTT
CASSRTGNTGELFF
>TRBJ2-7|NA|NA|TRBV12-3/TRBV12-4
TGTGCCAGCAGTTCCGGGTACGAGCAGTACTTC
CASSSGYEQYF
>TRBJ2-3|TRBD1|NA|TRBV11-1
TGTGCCAGCAGCTTGGGGACAGGGGTTACAGATACGCAGTATTTT
CASSLGTGVTDTQYF
>TRBJ2-1|NA|NA|TRBV5-6
TGTGCCAGCAGCCCAGAGGCCAGGCAGGGTACGAATGAGCAGTTCTTC
CASSPEARQGTNEQFF
>TRBJ2-3|TRBD1|once|TRBV19
TGTGCCAGTGAACAAGGACAGGGGGCCACAGATACGCAGTATTTT
CASEQGQGATDTQYF
>TRBJ2-7|NA|NA|TRBV7-2
TGTGCCAGCAGCTTTGGCCAACACTACGAGCAGTACTTC
CASSFGQHYEQYF
>TRBJ2-2|TRBD1|NA|TRBV9
TGTGCCAGCAGCGTAACAGGGGGAACCGGGGAGCTGTTTTTT
CASSVTGGTGELFF
>TRBJ1-4|NA|few|TRBV5-1
TGCGCCAGCAGCTTGGCCGGGGGGACTAATGAAAAACTGTTTTTT
CASSLAGGTNEKLFF
>TRBJ1-4|TRBD1|NA|TRBV6-5
TGTGCCAGCAGACCCACAGGGGGTGGTGAAAAACTGTTTTTT
CASRPTGGGEKLFF
>TRBJ1-1|NA|NA|TRBV24-1
TGTGCCACCAGTGACCCCGAGACAGGTAGAGCTTTCTTT
CATSDPETGRAFF
>TRBJ2-3|TRBD2|NA|TRBV5-4
TGTGCCAGCGGGACTAGCGGCACAGATACGCAGTATTTT
CASGTSGTDTQYF
>TRBJ2-5|NA|NA|TRBV10-3
TGTGCCATCAGTGAGTCGAGGGGACTACAGGGGACCCAGTACTTC
CAISESRGLQGTQYF
>TRBJ1-2|NA|NA|TRBV4-1
TGCGCCAGCAGCCTTGAGGCGAACTATGGCTACACCTTC
CASSLEANYGYTF
>TRBJ2-5|TRBD2|NA|TRBV3-1/TRBV3-2
TGTGCCAGCAGCCAAGCTAGCGGGGGGGCAGAGACCCAGTACTTC
CASSQASGGAETQYF
>TRBJ1-2|TRBD1|NA|TRBV27
TGTGCCAGCAGTTTGACGGGACAGGGGGCGCGGGGCTACACCTTC
CASSLTGQGARGYTF
>TRBJ1-1|TRBD1|NA|TRBV28
TGTGCCAGCAGTCTTGAGACAGGGGGAGCTTTCTTT
CASSLETGGAFF
>TRBJ2-5|TRBD1|NA|TRBV11-2
TGTGCCAGCAGCTTAACCAGGGGGCCTAAAGAGACCCAGTACTTC
CASSLTRGPKETQYF
>TRBJ1-4|NA|NA|TRBV5-1
TGCGCCAGCAGCTTGGCGGCCGACAGGTTAAATGAAAAACTGTTTTTT
CASSLAADRLNEKLFF
>TRBJ1-2|NA|NA|TRBV29-1
TGCAGCGTTGTACGGGGATCCGTCTATGGCTACACCTTC
CSVVRGSVYGYTF
>TRBJ1-4|TRBD1|NA|TRBV2
TGTGCCAGCAGTGAAGAGGGCCCGGGACAGGATAATGAAAAACTGTTTTTT
CASSEEGPGQDNEKLFF
>TRBJ2-7|TRBD1|NA|TRBV2
TGTGCCAGCAGTGGGACAGGGCTCACCTACGAGCAGTACTTC
CASSGTGLTYEQYF
>TRBJ2-6|TRBD2|NA|TRBV7-9
TGTGCCAGCAGCCTGGGTGGTAGCGGGAGCTCTGGGGCCAACGTCCTGACTTTC
CASSLGGSGSSGANVLTF
>TRBJ2-1|TRBD2|NA|TRBV5-6
TGTGCCAGCAGCTTGGAGGGTAGCGGGCTGGGCAATGAGCAGTTCTTC
CASSLEGSGLGNEQFF
>TRBJ2-7|NA|NA|TRBV19
TGTGCCAGTAGTACTAACGGACAGAACTACGAGCAGTACTTC
CASSTNGQNYEQYF
>TRBJ2-5|NA|NA|TRBV3-1/TRBV3-2
TGTGCCAGCAGCCAAGATGTCGCCCAGTCGGGGACCCAGTACTTC
CASSQDVAQSGTQYF
>TRBJ1-3|NA|NA|TRBV6-5
TGTGCCAGCACAGGGTCCACTGGAAACACCATATATTTT
CASTGSTGNTIYF
>TRBJ2-2|NA|NA|TRBV5-1
TGCGCCAGCAGCTTGGAGACGACGGGCGGGGAGCTGTTTTTT
CASSLETTGGELFF
>TRBJ2-5|TRBD2|NA|TRBV7-9
TGTGCCAGCAGCTGGGCCCTAGCGGGAGAGACCCAGTACTTC
CASSWALAGETQYF
>TRBJ1-3|NA|once|TRBV4-1
TGCGCCAGCAGCCCTATGGGGGCGCGCTCTGGAAACACCATATATTTT
CASSPMGARSGNTIYF
>TRBJ2-7|NA|NA|TRBV27
TGTGCCAGCAGTTTAAGTAGGGGCTCCTACGAGCAGTACTTC
CASSLSRGSYEQYF
>TRBJ1-1|NA|NA|TRBV7-9
TGTGCCAGCAGTTTTACGAAGGCGGGGACTGAAGCTTTCTTT
CASSFTKAGTEAFF